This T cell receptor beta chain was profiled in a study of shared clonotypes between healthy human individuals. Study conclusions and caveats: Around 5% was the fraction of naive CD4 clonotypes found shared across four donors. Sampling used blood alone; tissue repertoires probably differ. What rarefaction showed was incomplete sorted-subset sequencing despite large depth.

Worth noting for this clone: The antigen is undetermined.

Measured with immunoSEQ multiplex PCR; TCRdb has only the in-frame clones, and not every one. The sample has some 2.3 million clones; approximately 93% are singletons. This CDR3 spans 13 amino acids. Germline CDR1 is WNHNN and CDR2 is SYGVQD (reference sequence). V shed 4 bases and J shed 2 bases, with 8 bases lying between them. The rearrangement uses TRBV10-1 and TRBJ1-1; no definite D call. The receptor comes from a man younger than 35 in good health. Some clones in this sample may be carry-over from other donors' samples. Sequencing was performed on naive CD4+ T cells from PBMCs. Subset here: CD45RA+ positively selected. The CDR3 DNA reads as TGCGCCAGCAGTGGGGATTACAACACTGAAGCTTTCTTT. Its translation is CASSGDYNTEAFF.